The 17 T cell receptor beta chains below all came from one sample that was sequenced in a study of blood T cell repertoires in COVID-19 (TCRdb year 2020). Library creation used the immunoSEQ multiplex PCR assay. TCRdb holds this immuneACCESS table with in-frame rearrangements only. Some clones are missing; in checked studies, unresolved V genes explain under half, and the rest has no known cause. The sample data list 150,000 to 200,000 clones, and roughly 77% of these were observed just once. The top ten clonotypes cover around 16% of the sample. Sequencing was carried out using PBMCs or T cells enriched from blood (not recorded which). Every receptor here comes from a woman aged 45-59 years with acute COVID-19.

The chain employs TRBV3-1 (or the pseudogene TRBV3-2) and TRBJ1-4; D perhaps matches TRBD1 (5 bases). Trimming shortened V by 4 bases and J by 3 bases, and 9 bases separated the two germline ends. Germline CDR1 and CDR2: LGHDT and YNNKEL (reference sequence). The CDR3 is made up of 14 amino acids. CDR3 DNA: TGTGCCAGCAGCCGGGGCTCGGCTAATGAAAAACTGTTTTTT. This encodes CASSRGSANEKLFF.

The gene calls are TRBV28 and TRBJ2-1; possible D gene TRBD2, 6 bases. Between the trimmed V and J ends, which lost 5 bases and 12 bases, there was a span of 14 bases. The CDR3 consists of 12 residues. CDR1 is MDHEN, CDR2 SYDVKM, per germline. CDR3: CASSLTAGGQFF. DNA of the CDR3: TGTGCCAGCAGTCTGACCGCCGGGGGGCAGTTCTTC.

The chain carries TRBV11-3 and TRBJ2-1; 9 positions agree with TRBD2. Germline-derived CDR1 and CDR2 are SGHNT and YENEEA. CDR3 length equals 14 residues. V trimming: 5 bases; J trimming: 9 bases; junction bases outside the gene matches: 8. CDR3 nucleotides: TGTGCCAGCAGCCCCACGGATAGCGGGGGTGAGCAGTTCTTC. This encodes CASSPTDSGGEQFF.

The V gene is TRBV7-9, the J gene TRBJ2-5; 8 bases match TRBD2. There are 15 residues in the CDR3. After removal of 5 bases from V and 4 bases from J, the junction contained 9 bases not matched to a gene. CDR1 and CDR2 (germline): SEHNR, FQNEAQ (reference sequence). Here the CDR3 DNA reads TGTGCCAGCAGCAGGACGACTAGCGAGGGAGAGACCCAGTACTTC. It codes for CASSRTTSEGETQYF.

J is TRBJ1-5 and V is TRBV19, with 11 nucleotides matching TRBD1. V gave up 7 bases and J gave up 1 base; unmatched junction bases: 6. Germline loops: CDR1 LNHDA, CDR2 SQIVND (reference sequence). CDR3 length: 16 residues. Here the CDR3 reads CASMDRGRRSNQPQHF. Written as DNA, the CDR3 is TGTGCCAGTATGGACAGGGGGCGCAGGAGCAATCAGCCCCAGCATTTT. The full variable domain, with the rest looked up from reference TRBV19 and TRBJ1-5, is DGGITQSPKYLFRKEGQNVTLSCEQNLNHDAMYWYRQDPGQGLRLIYYSQIVNDFQKGDIAEGYSVSREKKESFPLTVTSAQKNPTAFYLCASMDRGRRSNQPQHFGDGTRLSIL.

The gene calls are TRBV18 and TRBJ1-2; 11 nucleotides line up with TRBD1. This CDR3 is 16 amino acids long. The germline V gene encodes CDR1 KGHSH and CDR2 LQKENI. Unmatched junction bases numbered 5, after V lost 2 bases and J lost 3 bases. The CDR3 DNA reads TGTGCCAGCTCACCAACACCGGGACAGGGGGACTATGGCTACACCTTC. This sequence encodes CASSPTPGQGDYGYTF.

This chain joins TRBV5-1 and TRBJ2-4; 9 nucleotides line up with TRBD1. Germline CDR1 is SGHRS and CDR2 is YFSETQ. The junction had 11 bases not matched to a gene; V was cut back by 6 bases and J by 4 bases. CDR3 length: 16 amino acids. CDR3 DNA sequence: TGCGCCAGCACCCTAAATCCCGGGACAGGGAAAAACATTCAGTACTTC. Its protein product is CASTLNPGTGKNIQYF.

The chain employs TRBV28 and TRBJ2-7, with D possibly TRBD1 on 7 matching bases. The CDR3 is 14 amino acids. The germline V gene encodes CDR1 MDHEN and CDR2 SYDVKM. The germline V and J ends were trimmed by 10 bases and 0 bases, with 16 bases remaining between them. The chain's CDR3 is CAIGGQPPSYEQYV. For the CDR3, the DNA is TGTGCCATCGGGGGACAGCCTCCCTCCTACGAGCAGTACGTC.

The CDR3 sequence is CASSLAQGNGYTF. The CDR3 DNA sequence: TGTGCCAGCAGCTTAGCCCAGGGGAATGGCTACACCTTC. The V call is TRBV7-9, the J call TRBJ1-2, with a weak D call TRBD1 (6 bases). In germline, CDR1 is SEHNR, CDR2 FQNEAQ (reference sequence). CDR3 length: 13 residues. V lost 0 bases and J 6 bases, leaving 8 bases between the germline ends.

This chain joins TRBV6-5 and TRBJ1-6; 7 bases match TRBD1. Germline lookup yields CDR1 MNHEY and CDR2 SVGAGI. The V and J ends lost 6 bases and 7 bases, in that order; junction bases with no gene match: 9. This CDR3 contains 15 residues. For the CDR3, the DNA is TGTGCCAGCAGGCTGCCGGGACAGCCCAATTCACCCCTCCACTTT. Its translation is CASRLPGQPNSPLHF.

The chain uses TRBV19 and TRBJ1-3; D gene unclear. Germline CDR1 and CDR2: LNHDA and SQIVND (reference sequence). V was pared by 7 bases and J by 4 bases, with 11 bases between. This CDR3 region has 13 residues. CDR3 residues: CASTVELGNTIYF. In DNA form, the CDR3 reads TGTGCCAGTACTGTCGAGTTGGGAAACACCATATATTTT.

In this sample, this clone turned up once. V usage is TRBV24-1 and J usage is TRBJ2-7, with D maybe TRBD2 (6 bases). The CDR3 is made up of 18 amino acids. Germline V gives CDR1 KGHDR, CDR2 SFDVKD. V lost 3 bases and J lost 4, with 24 bases in between. In nucleotides, the CDR3 is TGTGCCACCAGTGATGGTTTAGCGGACGTCCGGGATGGGTACGAGCAGTACGTC. Protein product: CATSDGLADVRDGYEQYV.

Only one count was recorded for this clone. This chain uses TRBV5-1 with TRBJ1-2; D possibly corresponds to TRBD1 (6 bases). V lost 2 bases, J lost 7 bases, and 12 bases lay in between. Per germline, CDR1 SGHRS and CDR2 YFSETQ. The CDR3 totals 13 residues. The CDR3 DNA reads as TGCGCCAGCAGCTTAAACAGGGATCTTGGCTACACCTTC. It yields the protein CASSLNRDLGYTF.

The CDR3: CASSHLADRGKDSNYGYTF. Here the CDR3 DNA reads TGTGCCAGCAGCCACCTGGCAGACAGGGGGAAAGATTCTAACTATGGCTACACCTTC. This chain joins TRBV3-1 (or the pseudogene TRBV3-2) and TRBJ1-2; 9 bases are a match to TRBD1. The CDR3 extends over 19 amino acids. Losses at the gene ends were 3 bases for V and 0 bases for J; bases not matched to a gene: 14. Germline CDR1 reads LGHDT; CDR2 reads YNNKEL (reference sequence).

The chain is built from TRBV10-1 and TRBJ2-7; TRBD1 matches 8 bases. V gave up 2 bases and J gave up 0 bases; unmatched junction bases: 3. This CDR3 region has 15 residues. CDR1 and CDR2 (germline): WNHNN, SYGVQD (reference sequence). In nucleotides, the CDR3 is TGCGCCAGCAGTGAGGTCAGGGGGCCCTCCTACGAGCAGTACGTC. Its protein is CASSEVRGPSYEQYV.

This clone showed up just a few times. The CDR3 here is CASSLDPMNTEAFF. CDR3 nucleotides: TGTGCCAGCAGCTTAGATCCTATGAACACTGAAGCTTTCTTT. The chain links TRBV11-2 to TRBJ1-1; no firm D call. Germline assignment: CDR1 SGHAT and CDR2 FQNNGV. The V end was cut by 0 bases, the J end by 0 bases, with 5 bases between. The CDR3 sequence is 14 residues long.

With regard to this clone: Other DNA sequences within the sample encode an identical CDR3. The rearrangement links TRBV7-9 to TRBJ2-3; TRBD2 matches 12 bases. J gave up 0 bases and V 5 bases, and 9 bases lay outside the gene matches. The CDR3 contains 18 residues. Germline V gene lookup returns CDR1 SEHNR and CDR2 FQNEAQ (reference sequence). In nucleotides, the CDR3 is TGTGCCAGCAGCCTCACTAGCGGGGGGCGAGGAAGCACAGATACGCAGTATTTT. Protein: CASSLTSGGRGSTDTQYF.